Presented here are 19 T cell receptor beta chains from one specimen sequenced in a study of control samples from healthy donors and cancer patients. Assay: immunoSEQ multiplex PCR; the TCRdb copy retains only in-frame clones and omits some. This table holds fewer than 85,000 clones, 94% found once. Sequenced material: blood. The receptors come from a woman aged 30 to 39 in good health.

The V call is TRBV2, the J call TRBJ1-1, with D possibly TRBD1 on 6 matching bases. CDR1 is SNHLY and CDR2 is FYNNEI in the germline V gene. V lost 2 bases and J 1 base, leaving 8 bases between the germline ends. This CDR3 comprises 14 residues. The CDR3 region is CASSEQGSNTEAFF. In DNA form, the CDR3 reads TGTGCCAGCAGTGAACAGGGGTCGAACACTGAAGCTTTCTTT.

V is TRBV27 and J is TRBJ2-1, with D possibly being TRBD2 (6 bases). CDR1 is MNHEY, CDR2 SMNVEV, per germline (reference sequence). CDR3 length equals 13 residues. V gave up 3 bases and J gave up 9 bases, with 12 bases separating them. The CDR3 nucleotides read TGTGCCAGCAGTTTGGGGGGACCCGCTGAGCAGTTCTTC. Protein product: CASSLGGPAEQFF.

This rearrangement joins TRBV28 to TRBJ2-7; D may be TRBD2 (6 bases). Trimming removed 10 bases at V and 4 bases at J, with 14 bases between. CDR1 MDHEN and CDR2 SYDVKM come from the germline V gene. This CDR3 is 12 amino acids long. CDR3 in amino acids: CATGRGSYEQYV. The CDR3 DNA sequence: TGTGCCACCGGGCGGGGCTCTTACGAGCAGTACGTC.

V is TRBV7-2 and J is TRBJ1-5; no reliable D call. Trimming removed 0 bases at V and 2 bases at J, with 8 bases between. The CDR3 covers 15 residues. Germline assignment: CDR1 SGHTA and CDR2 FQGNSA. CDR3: CASSLATGGNQPQHF. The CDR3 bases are TGTGCCAGCAGCTTAGCGACCGGGGGCAATCAGCCCCAGCATTTT.

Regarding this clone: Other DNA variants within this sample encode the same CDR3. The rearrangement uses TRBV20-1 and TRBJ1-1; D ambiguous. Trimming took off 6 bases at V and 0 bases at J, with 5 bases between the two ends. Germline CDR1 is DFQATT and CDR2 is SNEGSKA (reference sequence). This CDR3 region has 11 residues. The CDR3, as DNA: TGCAGTGCCTTACTGAACACTGAAGCTTTCTTT. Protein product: CSALLNTEAFF.

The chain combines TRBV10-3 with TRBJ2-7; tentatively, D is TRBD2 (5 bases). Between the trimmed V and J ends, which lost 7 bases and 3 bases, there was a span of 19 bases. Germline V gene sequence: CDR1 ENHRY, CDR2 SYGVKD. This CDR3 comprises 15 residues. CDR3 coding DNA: TGTGCCATCATTGCCAAGGAGAGAGGGAGCTACGAGCAGTACGTC. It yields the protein CAIIAKERGSYEQYV.

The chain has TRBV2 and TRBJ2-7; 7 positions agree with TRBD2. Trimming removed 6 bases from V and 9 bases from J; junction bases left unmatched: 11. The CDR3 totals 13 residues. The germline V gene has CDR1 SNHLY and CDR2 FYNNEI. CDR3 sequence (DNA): TGTGCCAGCAGGTCCGGGACTAATTCGGGGCAGTACTTC. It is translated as CASRSGTNSGQYF.

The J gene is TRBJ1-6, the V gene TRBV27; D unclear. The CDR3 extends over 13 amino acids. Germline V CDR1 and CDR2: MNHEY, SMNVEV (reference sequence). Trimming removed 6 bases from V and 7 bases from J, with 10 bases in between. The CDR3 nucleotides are TGTGCCAGCAGCCCCGCGACCAATTCACCCCTCCACTTT. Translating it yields CASSPATNSPLHF.

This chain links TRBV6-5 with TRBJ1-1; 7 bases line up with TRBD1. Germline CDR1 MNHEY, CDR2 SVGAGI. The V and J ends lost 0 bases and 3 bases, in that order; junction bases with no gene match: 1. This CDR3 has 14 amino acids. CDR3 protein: CASSYSTGDTEAFF. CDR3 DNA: TGTGCCAGCAGTTACTCAACAGGGGACACTGAAGCTTTCTTT.

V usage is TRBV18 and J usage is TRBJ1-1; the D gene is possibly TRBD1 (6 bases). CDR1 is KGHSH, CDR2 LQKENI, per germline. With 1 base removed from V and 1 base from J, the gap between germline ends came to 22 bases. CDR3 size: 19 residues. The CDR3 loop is CASSPRPGGGDGANTEAFF. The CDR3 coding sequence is TGTGCCAGCTCACCACGCCCCGGCGGGGGCGATGGGGCGAACACTGAAGCTTTCTTT.

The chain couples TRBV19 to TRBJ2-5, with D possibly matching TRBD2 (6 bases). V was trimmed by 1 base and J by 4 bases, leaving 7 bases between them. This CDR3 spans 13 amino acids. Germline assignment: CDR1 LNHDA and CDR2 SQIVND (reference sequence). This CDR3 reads CASSIGGVETQYF. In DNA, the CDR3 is TGTGCCAGTAGTATAGGGGGGGTAGAGACCCAGTACTTC.

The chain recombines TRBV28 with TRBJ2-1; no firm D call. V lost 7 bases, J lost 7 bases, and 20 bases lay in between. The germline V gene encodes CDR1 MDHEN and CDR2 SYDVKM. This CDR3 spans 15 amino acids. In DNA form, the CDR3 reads TGTGCCAGCACCGATTCTGACCCGGCGGAGAATGAGCAGTTCTTC. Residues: CASTDSDPAENEQFF. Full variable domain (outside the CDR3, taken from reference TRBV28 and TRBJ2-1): DVKVTQSSRYLVKRTGEKVFLECVQDMDHENMFWYRQDPGLGLRLIYFSYDVKMKEKGDIPEGYSVSREKKERFSLILESASTNQTSMYLCASTDSDPAENEQFFGPGTRLTVL.

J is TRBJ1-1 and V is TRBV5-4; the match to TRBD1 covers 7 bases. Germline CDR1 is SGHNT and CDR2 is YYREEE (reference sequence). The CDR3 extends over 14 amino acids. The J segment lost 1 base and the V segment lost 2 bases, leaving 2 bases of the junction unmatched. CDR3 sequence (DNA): TGTGCCAGCAGCTTAAACAGGGGGAACACTGAAGCTTTCTTT. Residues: CASSLNRGNTEAFF.

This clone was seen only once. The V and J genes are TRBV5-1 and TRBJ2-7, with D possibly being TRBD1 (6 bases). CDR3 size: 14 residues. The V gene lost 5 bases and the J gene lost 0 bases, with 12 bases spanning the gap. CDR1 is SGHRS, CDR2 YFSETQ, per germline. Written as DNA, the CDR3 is TGCGCCAGCAGGGTGGACAGACGCTCCTACGAGCAGTACGTC. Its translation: CASRVDRRSYEQYV.

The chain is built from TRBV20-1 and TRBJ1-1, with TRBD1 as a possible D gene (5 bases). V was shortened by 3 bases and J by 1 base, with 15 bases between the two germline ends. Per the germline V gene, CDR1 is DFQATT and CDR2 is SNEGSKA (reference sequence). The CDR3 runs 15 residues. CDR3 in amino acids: CSASSNGAENTEAFF. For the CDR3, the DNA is TGCAGTGCTAGTTCCAACGGGGCGGAGAACACTGAAGCTTTCTTT.

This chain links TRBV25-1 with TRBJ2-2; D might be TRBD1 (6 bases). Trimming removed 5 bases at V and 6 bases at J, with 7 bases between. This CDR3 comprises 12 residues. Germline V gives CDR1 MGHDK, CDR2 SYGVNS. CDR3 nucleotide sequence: TGTGCCAGCAGTCACAGGGCCGGGGAGCTGTTTTTT. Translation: CASSHRAGELFF.

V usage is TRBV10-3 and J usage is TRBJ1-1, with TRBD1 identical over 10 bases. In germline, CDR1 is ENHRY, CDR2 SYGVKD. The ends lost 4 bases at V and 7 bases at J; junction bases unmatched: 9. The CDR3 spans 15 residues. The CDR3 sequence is CAISVGQGYLGEAFF. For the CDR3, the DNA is TGTGCCATCAGTGTGGGACAGGGGTACTTAGGTGAAGCTTTCTTT.

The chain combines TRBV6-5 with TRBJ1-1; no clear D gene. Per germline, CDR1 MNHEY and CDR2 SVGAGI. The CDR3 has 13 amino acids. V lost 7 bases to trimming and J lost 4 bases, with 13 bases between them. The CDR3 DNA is TGTGCCAGCATGCGGGTTGCGAGCACTGAAGCTTTCTTT. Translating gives CASMRVASTEAFF.

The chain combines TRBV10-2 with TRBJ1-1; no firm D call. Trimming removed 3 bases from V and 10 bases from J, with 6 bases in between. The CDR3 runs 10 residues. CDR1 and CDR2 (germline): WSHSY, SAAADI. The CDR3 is CASSDGTAFF. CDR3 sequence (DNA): TGCGCCAGCAGTGACGGCACAGCTTTCTTT.